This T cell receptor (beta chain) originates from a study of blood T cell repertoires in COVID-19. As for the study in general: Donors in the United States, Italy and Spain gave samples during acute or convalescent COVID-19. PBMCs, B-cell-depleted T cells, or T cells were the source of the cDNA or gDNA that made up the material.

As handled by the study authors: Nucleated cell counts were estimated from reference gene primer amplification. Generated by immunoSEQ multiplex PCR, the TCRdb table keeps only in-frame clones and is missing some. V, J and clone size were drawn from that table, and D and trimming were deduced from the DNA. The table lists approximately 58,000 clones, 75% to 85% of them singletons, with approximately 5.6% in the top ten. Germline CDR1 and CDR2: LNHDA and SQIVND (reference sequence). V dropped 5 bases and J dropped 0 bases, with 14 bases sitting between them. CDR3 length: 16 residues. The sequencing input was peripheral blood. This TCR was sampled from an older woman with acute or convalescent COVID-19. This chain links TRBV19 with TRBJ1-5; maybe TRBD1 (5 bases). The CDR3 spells CASSVIQARSNQPQHF. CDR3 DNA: TGTGCCAGTAGTGTCATACAGGCCCGTAGCAATCAGCCCCAGCATTTT. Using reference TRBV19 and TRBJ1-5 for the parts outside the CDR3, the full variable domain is DGGITQSPKYLFRKEGQNVTLSCEQNLNHDAMYWYRQDPGQGLRLIYYSQIVNDFQKGDIAEGYSVSREKKESFPLTVTSAQKNPTAFYLCASSVIQARSNQPQHFGDGTRLSIL.